This TCR beta chain appears in the sequencing data of a study of shared clonotypes between healthy human individuals. Study observations and caveats: A few donors had roughly 5% of their naive CD4 clonotypes in common.

It was CD45RO-negative cells, positively selected for CCR7, that made up naive CD8 cells, with terminally differentiated effector memory CD45RA+ cells excluded. Trimming pared 7 bases from V and 10 bases from J, leaving 8 bases between. In germline, CDR1 is SNHLY, CDR2 FYNNEI. This CDR3 is 11 amino acids long. Clones were read by immunoSEQ multiplex PCR, and TCRdb kept only the in-frame ones, dropping some. The table records almost 700,000 clones, about 92% of them present only once. This clone came up once. What it recognizes is unknown. The chain combines TRBV2 with TRBJ1-6, with unresolved D. The sample taken for sequencing was naive CD8+ T cells sorted from blood. The TCR was taken from a man younger than 40 in good health. The CDR3 nucleotides read TGTGCCAGCAAAGGAGGGTCACCCCTCCACTTT. Its translation is CASKGGSPLHF.